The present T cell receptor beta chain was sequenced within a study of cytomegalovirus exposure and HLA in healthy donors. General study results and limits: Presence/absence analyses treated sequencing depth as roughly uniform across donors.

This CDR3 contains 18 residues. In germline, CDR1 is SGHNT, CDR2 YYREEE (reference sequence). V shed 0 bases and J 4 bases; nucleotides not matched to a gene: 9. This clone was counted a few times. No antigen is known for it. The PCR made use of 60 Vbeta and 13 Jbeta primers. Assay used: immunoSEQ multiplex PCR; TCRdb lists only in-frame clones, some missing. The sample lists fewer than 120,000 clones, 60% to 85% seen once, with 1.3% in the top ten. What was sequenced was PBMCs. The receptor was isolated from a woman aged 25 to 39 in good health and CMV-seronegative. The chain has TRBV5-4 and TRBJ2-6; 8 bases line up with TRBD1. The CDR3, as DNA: TGTGCCAGCAGCTTGGTAGGCAGGGGGCCAACCGGGGCCAACGTCCTGACTTTC. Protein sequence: CASSLVGRGPTGANVLTF. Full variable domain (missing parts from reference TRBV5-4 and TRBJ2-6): ETGVTQSPTHLIKTRGQQVTLRCSSQSGHNTVSWYQQALGQGPQFIFQYYREEENGRGNFPPRFSGLQFPNYSSELNVNALELDDSALYLCASSLVGRGPTGANVLTFGAGSRLTVL.